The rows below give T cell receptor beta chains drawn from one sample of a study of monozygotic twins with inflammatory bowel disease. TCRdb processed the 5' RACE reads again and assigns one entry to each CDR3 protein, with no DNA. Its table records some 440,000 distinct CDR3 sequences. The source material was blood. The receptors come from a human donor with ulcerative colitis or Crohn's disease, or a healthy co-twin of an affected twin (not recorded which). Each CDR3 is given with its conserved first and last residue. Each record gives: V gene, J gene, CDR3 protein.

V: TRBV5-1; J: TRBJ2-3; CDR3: CASSLEASGASTDTQYF
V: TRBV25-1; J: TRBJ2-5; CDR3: CAISASDRLGETQYF
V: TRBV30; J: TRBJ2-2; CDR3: CAWSVTGWARELFF
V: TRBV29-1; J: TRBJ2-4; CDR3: CSALSLAGVGNIQYF
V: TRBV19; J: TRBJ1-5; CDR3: CASEGTGNQPQHF
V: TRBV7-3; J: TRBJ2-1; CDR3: CASSLAEVSYNEQFF
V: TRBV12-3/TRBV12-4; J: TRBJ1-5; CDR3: CASRYTGQPQHF
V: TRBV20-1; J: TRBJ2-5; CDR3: CSARTTSGSQETQYF
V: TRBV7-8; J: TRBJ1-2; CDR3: CASSPGTGTDYGYTF
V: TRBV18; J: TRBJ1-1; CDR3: CASSPVGSTEAFF
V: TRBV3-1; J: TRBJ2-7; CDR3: CASSQDESRGRGLYEQYF
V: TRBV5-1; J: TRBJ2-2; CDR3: CASFPGQETGELFF
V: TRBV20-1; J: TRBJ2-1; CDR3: CSARDSSTAYNEQFF
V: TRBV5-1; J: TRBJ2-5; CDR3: CASSLRRVTIGETQYF
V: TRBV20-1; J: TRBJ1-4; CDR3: CSALPGTGGEKLFF
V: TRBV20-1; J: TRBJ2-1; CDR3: CSALHNSGGYNEQFF
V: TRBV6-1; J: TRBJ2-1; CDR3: CASSPSGSTAYNEQFF
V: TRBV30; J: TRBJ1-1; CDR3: CAWPDRENTEAFF
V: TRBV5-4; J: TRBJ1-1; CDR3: CASSLANLGRGLDEAFF
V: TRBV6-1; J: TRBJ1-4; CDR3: CATSFGQGASTNEKLFF
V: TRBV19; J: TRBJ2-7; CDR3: CASRGQNEQYF
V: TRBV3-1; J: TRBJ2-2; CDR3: CASSQGWWGRTGELFF
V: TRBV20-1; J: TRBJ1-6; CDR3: CSARDGADNSPLHF
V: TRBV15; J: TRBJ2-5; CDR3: CATHAGGAETQYF
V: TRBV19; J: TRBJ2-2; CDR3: CASSQHRGTNTGELFF
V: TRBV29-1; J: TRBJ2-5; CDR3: CSVETLETQYF
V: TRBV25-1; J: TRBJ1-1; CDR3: CASSSMGLLTEAFF
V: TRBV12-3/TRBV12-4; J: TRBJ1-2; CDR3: CASSLAEGTGTYTF
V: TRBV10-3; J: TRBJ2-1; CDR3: CAISDSDVRPYNEQFF
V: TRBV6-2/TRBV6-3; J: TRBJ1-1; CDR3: CATHPGHMNTEAFF
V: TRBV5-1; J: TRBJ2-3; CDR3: CASSSQVGTDTQYF
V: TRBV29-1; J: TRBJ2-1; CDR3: CSVAGLSANEQFF
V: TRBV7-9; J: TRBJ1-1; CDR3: CASSSRRDGNTEAFF
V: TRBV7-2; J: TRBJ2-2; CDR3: CASSLFLAGGPGELFF
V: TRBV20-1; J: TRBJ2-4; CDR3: CSARVAETAKNIQYF
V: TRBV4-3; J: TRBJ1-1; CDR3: CASSQAGQLNTEAFF
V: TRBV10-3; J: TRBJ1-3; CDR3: CAISGGESQWTGELSGNTIYF
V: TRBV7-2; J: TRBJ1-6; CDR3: CASSPGTMMYSPLHF
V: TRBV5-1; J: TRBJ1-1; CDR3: CASSSDRTPNTEAFF
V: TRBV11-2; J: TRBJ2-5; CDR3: CASSLDPATGETQYF
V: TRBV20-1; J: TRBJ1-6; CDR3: CSAREGGYNSPLHF
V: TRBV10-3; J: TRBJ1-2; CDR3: CAISDGQFSYGYTF
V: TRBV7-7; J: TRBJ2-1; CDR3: CASSLSASSEQFF
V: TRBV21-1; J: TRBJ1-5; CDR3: CASSKVAGAPRQPQHF
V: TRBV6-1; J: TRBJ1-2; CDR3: CASSPGQGAPSYGYTF
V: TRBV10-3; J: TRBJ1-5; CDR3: CAISETGAGQPQHF
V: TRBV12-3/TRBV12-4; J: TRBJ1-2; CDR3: CASSWGQGFGYTF
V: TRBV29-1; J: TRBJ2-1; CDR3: CSVEDRVSFLLNEQFF
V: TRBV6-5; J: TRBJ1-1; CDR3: CASSTVGEAFF
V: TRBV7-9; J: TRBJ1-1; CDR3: CASSLSEGPHTEAFF
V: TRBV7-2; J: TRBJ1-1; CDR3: CASSNTRGRGTEAFF
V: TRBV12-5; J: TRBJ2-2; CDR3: CASGLGLGQNTGELFF
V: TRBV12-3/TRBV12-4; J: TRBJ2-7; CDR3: CASSQRTSGGAYEQYF
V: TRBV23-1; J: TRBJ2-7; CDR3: CASSQMRLAGGQYF
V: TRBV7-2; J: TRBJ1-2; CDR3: CASSVGQARRSSYGYTF
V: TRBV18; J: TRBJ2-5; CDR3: CASSPGQVQETQYF
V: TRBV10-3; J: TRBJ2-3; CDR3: CAISESRAGGPEDTQYF
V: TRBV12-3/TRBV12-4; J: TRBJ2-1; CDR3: CASSLPLTMGNEQFF
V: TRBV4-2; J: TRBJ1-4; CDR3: CASSQDQTGGMGEKLFF